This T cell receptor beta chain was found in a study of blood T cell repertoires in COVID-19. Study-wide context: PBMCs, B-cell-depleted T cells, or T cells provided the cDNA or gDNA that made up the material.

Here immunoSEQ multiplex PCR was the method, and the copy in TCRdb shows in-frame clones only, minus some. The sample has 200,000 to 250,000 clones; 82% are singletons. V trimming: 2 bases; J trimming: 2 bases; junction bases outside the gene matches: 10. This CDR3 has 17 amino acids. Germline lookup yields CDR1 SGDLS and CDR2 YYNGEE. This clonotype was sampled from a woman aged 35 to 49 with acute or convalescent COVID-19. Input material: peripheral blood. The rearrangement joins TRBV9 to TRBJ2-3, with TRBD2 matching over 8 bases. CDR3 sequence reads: CASSVSLRRGATDTQYF. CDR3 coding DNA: TGTGCCAGCAGCGTCTCTTTACGGCGGGGGGCCACAGATACGCAGTATTTT. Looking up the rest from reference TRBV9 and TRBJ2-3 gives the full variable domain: DSGVTQTPKHLITATGQRVTLRCSPRSGDLSVYWYQQSLDQGLQFLIQYYNGEERAKGNILERFSAQQFPDLHSELNLSSLELGDSALYFCASSVSLRRGATDTQYFGPGTRLTVL.